What follows are 25 T cell receptor beta chains derived from one specimen sequenced in a study of shared clonotypes between healthy human individuals (dated by TCRdb to about 2020). The library came from the immunoSEQ multiplex PCR assay. What TCRdb holds here is the immuneACCESS table cut down to in-frame rearrangements. Part of the clones is not present; checked against another copy, under half of the missing clones reflect an unresolved V gene, and the others are unexplained. This sample is represented by 2 million or so clones; 85% to 95% of them were singletons. 0.13% of the sample belongs to the ten largest clones. Sequences were obtained from naive CD4+ T cells sorted from blood. Reading the label with the study, this specimen's cell subset or site is: CD45RA+ positively selected. Every receptor here comes from a man between 18 and 29 years old in good health.

This chain joins TRBV7-9 and TRBJ2-3; D not certain. This CDR3 comprises 15 residues. V was clipped by 4 bases and J by 0 bases, with 11 bases between them. Germline V gene data show CDR1 as SEHNR and CDR2 as FQNEAQ (reference sequence). CDR3 region: CASSSRITSTDTQYF. The CDR3 DNA reads TGTGCCAGCAGCTCTAGGATTACTAGCACAGATACGCAGTATTTT.

Notes on this clone: This CDR3 is also generated by other DNA sequences in the sample. The genes are TRBV2 and TRBJ1-1; D gene ambiguous. Between the trimmed V and J ends, which lost 1 base and 1 base, there was a span of 4 bases. The germline gives CDR1 SNHLY, CDR2 FYNNEI. CDR3 length: 13 amino acids. Here the CDR3 reads CASSEETNTEAFF. CDR3 DNA: TGTGCCAGCAGTGAAGAAACGAACACTGAAGCTTTCTTT.

V is TRBV12-2 and J is TRBJ2-7; the DNA was not used to check the table's D call, TRBD2. TRBV12-2 is shown as a pseudogene. CDR3 length: 15 residues. CDR3 coding DNA: TGTGCAAGTCGCTCCGGGACTAGCGGGAGTGACGAGCAGTACTTC. Encoded protein: CASRSGTSGSDEQYF.

This clone showed up just once. Other DNA sequences in the sample encode the same CDR3. The rearrangement joins TRBV11-2 to TRBJ2-1; 10 bases agree with TRBD1. The junction had 3 bases not matched to a gene; V was cut back by 6 bases and J by 1 base. The germline gives CDR1 SGHAT, CDR2 FQNNGV. The CDR3 loop spans 15 amino acids. CDR3 DNA sequence: TGTGCCAGCAGTTCGGACAGGGGGTCCTACAATGAGCAGTTCTTC. This sequence encodes CASSSDRGSYNEQFF.

This chain connects TRBV7-2 to TRBJ1-2; the match to TRBD1 covers 7 bases. Germline values: CDR1 SGHTA, CDR2 FQGNSA. J gave up 3 bases and V 4 bases, and 5 bases lay outside the gene matches. The CDR3 extends over 14 amino acids. The CDR3 nucleotides read TGTGCCAGCAGCTCCTTGACAGGGTACTATGGCTACACCTTC. Protein: CASSSLTGYYGYTF.

The chain recombines TRBV29-1 with TRBJ2-5; no definite D call. Germline CDR1 reads SQVTM; CDR2 reads ANQGSEA. V lost 3 bases, J lost 4 bases, and 9 bases lay in between. This CDR3 spans 12 amino acids. The chain's CDR3 is CSVDFQVETQYF. In DNA form, the CDR3 reads TGCAGCGTTGATTTCCAGGTAGAGACCCAGTACTTC.

The V call is TRBV5-1, the J call TRBJ1-4, with TRBD1 as a possible D gene (6 bases). The CDR3 runs to 15 residues. V lost 0 bases to trimming and J lost 8 bases, with 14 bases between them. Germline V gene data show CDR1 as SGHRS and CDR2 as YFSETQ. Here the CDR3 reads CASSLARQGHEKLFF. CDR3 bases: TGCGCCAGCAGCTTGGCCCGGCAGGGGCACGAAAAACTGTTTTTT.

As regards this clone: This may stem from a read error, because a much larger clone lies one nucleotide away. The V call is TRBV20-1, the J call TRBJ1-2; D remains unclear. The V gene lost 5 bases and the J gene lost 10 bases, with 11 bases spanning the gap. The V gene's germline CDR1 is DFQATT and CDR2 SNEGSKA (reference sequence). The CDR3 consists of 10 residues. CDR3 bases: TGCAGTGCTGCGGGCAGGTACTACACCTTC. Its protein is CSAAGRYYTF.

The DNA of the CDR3 is TGCGCCAGCAGCCCCCCGGGGACAGGGCCTGAAAAACTGTTTTTT. Encoded protein: CASSPPGTGPEKLFF. This chain joins TRBV4-1 and TRBJ1-4, with 9 bases identical to TRBD1. With V trimmed by 4 bases and J by 7 bases, 7 bases remained unmatched. Germline-derived CDR1 and CDR2 are MGHRA and YSYEKL. CDR3 length: 15 amino acids.

As DNA, the CDR3 is TGTGCCAGCAGCTTAGTGCTCGGAGGCTACGAGCAGTACTTC. Protein: CASSLVLGGYEQYF. The chain couples TRBV7-2 to TRBJ2-7; tentatively, D is TRBD2 (5 bases). The CDR3 is 14 amino acids. Germline lookup yields CDR1 SGHTA and CDR2 FQGNSA. Trimming removed 1 base from V and 3 bases from J, with 10 bases in between.

This clone turned up a few times. The same CDR3 arises from other DNA sequences in this sample as well. The genes are TRBV18 and TRBJ1-5; no clear D. V lost 6 bases and J 1 base, leaving 7 bases between the germline ends. CDR1 and CDR2 from the germline V gene are KGHSH and LQKENI. The CDR3 loop spans 13 amino acids. Here the CDR3 DNA reads TGTGCCAGCTCGCCGGCGAGCAATCAGCCCCAGCATTTT. It yields the protein CASSPASNQPQHF.

As for this clone: Additional DNA sequences in this sample encode the identical CDR3. This chain uses TRBV18 with TRBJ1-1; D is perhaps TRBD1 (5 bases). The CDR3 has 13 amino acids. CDR1 is KGHSH and CDR2 is LQKENI in the germline V gene. Trimming took off 4 bases at V and 4 bases at J, with 10 bases between the two ends. CDR3 in amino acids: CASSRDGGTEAFF. For the CDR3, the DNA is TGTGCCAGCTCACGGGACGGCGGCACTGAAGCTTTCTTT.

The gene calls are TRBV2 and TRBJ2-2; no clear D gene. Between the trimmed V and J ends, which lost 6 bases and 4 bases, there was a span of 15 bases. CDR3 length equals 15 residues. In germline, CDR1 is SNHLY, CDR2 FYNNEI. CDR3 region: CASRNTRWGTGELFF. The CDR3 region has the DNA TGTGCCAGCAGAAACACAAGATGGGGCACCGGGGAGCTGTTTTTT.

The rearrangement links TRBV4-3 to TRBJ1-2; a weak D match, TRBD1 (5 bases). There are 15 residues in the CDR3. Germline CDR1 reads LGHNA; CDR2 reads YSLEER. The germline V and J ends were trimmed by 0 bases and 4 bases, with 12 bases remaining between them. CDR3 protein: CASSQDSSGGYGYTF. As DNA, the CDR3 is TGCGCCAGCAGCCAAGACTCCTCCGGGGGCTATGGCTACACCTTC.

The rearrangement joins TRBV5-1 to TRBJ2-3; 9 bases align to TRBD1. J lost 1 base, V lost 0 bases, and 9 bases had no gene match. The CDR3 contains 18 residues. In germline, CDR1 is SGHRS, CDR2 YFSETQ. CDR3: CASSLARGTGIGTDTQYF. The CDR3 nucleotides read TGCGCCAGCAGCTTGGCACGAGGGACAGGGATTGGCACAGATACGCAGTATTTT.

This sequence joins TRBV15 and TRBJ2-1; TRBD2 agrees at 8 bases. CDR3 length equals 14 residues. The junction had 1 base not matched to a gene; V was cut back by 6 bases and J by 0 bases. CDR1 and CDR2 (germline): LNHNV, YYDKDF (reference sequence). The CDR3 spells CATRREDSYNEQFF. CDR3 DNA sequence: TGTGCCACCAGGCGGGAGGACTCCTACAATGAGCAGTTCTTC.

The V gene is TRBV6-6, the J gene TRBJ1-2, with unresolved D. Germline V gene data show CDR1 as MNHNY and CDR2 as SVGAGI (reference sequence). Trimming removed 6 bases at V and 10 bases at J, with 12 bases between. The CDR3 has 11 residues. The CDR3 DNA reads as TGTGCCAGCAGGAGGACGTTCCCCTACACCTTC. Encoded protein: CASRRTFPYTF.

V usage is TRBV2 and J usage is TRBJ1-2; D is ambiguous. Trimming cost V 7 bases and J 3 bases, with 15 bases left between them. Germline V lookup: CDR1 SNHLY, CDR2 FYNNEI. The CDR3 runs to 14 residues. DNA of the CDR3: TGTGCCAGCACCCCAGGCCGGGAATACTATGGCTACACCTTC. Translating gives CASTPGREYYGYTF.

A single count supports this clone. The gene calls are TRBV18 and TRBJ1-5, with a weak D call TRBD1 (6 bases). V lost 6 bases, J lost 1 base, and 10 bases lay in between. The CDR3 has 14 residues. Per the germline V gene, CDR1 is KGHSH and CDR2 is LQKENI. In DNA form, the CDR3 reads TGTGCCAGCTCGTGGGGGGCAAGCAATCAGCCCCAGCATTTT. Protein product: CASSWGASNQPQHF.

This rearrangement joins TRBV30 to TRBJ1-2; D uncertain. V was trimmed by 3 bases and J by 7 bases, leaving 6 bases between them. The V gene's germline CDR1 is GTSNPN and CDR2 SVGIG (reference sequence). The length of the CDR3 is 10 residues. The CDR3 region is CAWRMGGYTF. CDR3 coding DNA: TGTGCCTGGAGGATGGGTGGCTACACCTTC.

The V and J genes are TRBV5-6 and TRBJ2-3; TRBD1 matches at 12 bases. V was clipped by 3 bases and J by 4 bases; unmatched bases: 9. Germline-derived CDR1 and CDR2 are SGHDT and YYEEEE. This CDR3 comprises 17 residues. The CDR3 spells CASSWTGGTGGPDTQYF. In nucleotides, the CDR3 is TGTGCCAGCAGCTGGACCGGAGGGACAGGGGGCCCAGATACGCAGTATTTT.

Only one count was recorded for this clone. This chain connects TRBV6-1 to TRBJ2-5; a weak D match, TRBD1 (6 bases). This CDR3 contains 16 residues. The V and J ends lost 4 bases and 5 bases respectively, with 20 bases between them. The germline V gene has CDR1 MNHNS and CDR2 SASEGT. The chain's CDR3 is CASSVPGYLRGETQYF. The CDR3 bases are TGTGCCAGCAGTGTGCCGGGATACCTGAGGGGGGAGACCCAGTACTTC.

This sequence joins TRBV11-2 and TRBJ2-3, with 13 bases fitting TRBD2. CDR1 is SGHAT and CDR2 is FQNNGV in the germline V gene. The CDR3 is 17 residues long. The junction had 9 bases not matched to a gene; V was cut back by 4 bases and J by 5 bases. The DNA of the CDR3 is TGTGCCAGCAGCTGGGGACTAGCGGGATCCGCGGGAGATACGCAGTATTTT. This codes for CASSWGLAGSAGDTQYF.

The genes are TRBV28 and TRBJ1-6, with a possible D match to TRBD1 (6 bases). Trimming pared 4 bases from V and 6 bases from J, leaving 10 bases between. The CDR3 is 14 amino acids. Germline CDR1 and CDR2: MDHEN and SYDVKM. CDR3 nucleotide sequence: TGTGCCAGCAGTTCAGGGGCGCGTAATTCACCCCTCCACTTT. Translated, it gives CASSSGARNSPLHF.

To note about this clone: The same CDR3 can be traced to other DNA sequences in this sample. DNA for the CDR3: TGTGCCAGCAGCTTAGGGGGTCGTACTGAAGCTTTCTTT. Amino acid sequence: CASSLGGRTEAFF. This chain joins TRBV7-2 and TRBJ1-1; D gene ambiguous. Germline loops: CDR1 SGHTA, CDR2 FQGNSA. CDR3 length: 13 residues. With 1 base removed from V and 5 bases from J, the gap between germline ends came to 8 bases.